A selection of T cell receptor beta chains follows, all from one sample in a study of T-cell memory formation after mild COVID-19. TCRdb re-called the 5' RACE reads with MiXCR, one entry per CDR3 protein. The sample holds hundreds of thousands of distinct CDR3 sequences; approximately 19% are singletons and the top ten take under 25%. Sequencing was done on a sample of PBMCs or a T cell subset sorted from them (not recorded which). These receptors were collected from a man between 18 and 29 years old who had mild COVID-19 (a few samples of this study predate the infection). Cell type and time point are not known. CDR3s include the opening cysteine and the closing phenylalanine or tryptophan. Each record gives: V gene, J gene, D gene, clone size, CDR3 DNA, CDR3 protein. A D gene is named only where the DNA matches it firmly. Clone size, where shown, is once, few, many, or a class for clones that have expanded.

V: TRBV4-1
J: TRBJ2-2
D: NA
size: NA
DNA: TGCGCCAGCAGCCAAGTTCCCAGGGGCACCGGGGAGCTGTTTTTT
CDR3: CASSQVPRGTGELFF

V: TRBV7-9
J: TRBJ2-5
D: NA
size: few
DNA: TGTGCCAGCAGCTTACGTACAGGCGCCAAGAGACCCCAGTACTTC
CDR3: CASSLRTGAKRPQYF

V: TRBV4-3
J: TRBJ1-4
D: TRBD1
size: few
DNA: TGCGCCAGCAGCCAACAACCGCGACAGGGGGGACGAGAAAAACTGTTTTTT
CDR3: CASSQQPRQGGREKLFF

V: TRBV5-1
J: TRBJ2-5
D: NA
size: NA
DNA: TGCGCCAGCAGCTTCGAACCGCTCCAAGAGACCCAGTACTTC
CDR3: CASSFEPLQETQYF

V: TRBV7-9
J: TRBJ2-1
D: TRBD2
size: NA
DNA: TGTGCCAGCACTGGGACTACGAATTACAATGAGCAGTTCTTC
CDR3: CASTGTTNYNEQFF

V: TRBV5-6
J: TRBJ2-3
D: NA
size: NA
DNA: TGTGCCAGCAGCTTGGTTGGCGGGGGCCCCCGAGTGTCAGATACGCAGTATTTT
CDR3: CASSLVGGGPRVSDTQYF

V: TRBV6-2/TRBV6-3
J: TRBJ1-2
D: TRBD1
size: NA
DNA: TGTGCCAGCAGAGACACACCGGGACAGGTTTCACCTGGCTACACCTTC
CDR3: CASRDTPGQVSPGYTF

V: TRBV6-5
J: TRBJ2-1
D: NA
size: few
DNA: TGTGCCAGCAGTCCTGGACGGCGTGGGGATGGGATCTTC
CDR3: CASSPGRRGDGIF

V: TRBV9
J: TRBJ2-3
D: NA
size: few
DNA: TGTGCCAGCAGCGTCGCGAGGGCCGGAGATACGCAGTATTTT
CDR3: CASSVARAGDTQYF

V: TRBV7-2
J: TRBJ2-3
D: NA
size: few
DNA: TGTGCCAGCAGAACTACCCAGGGGTCGCAGTATTTT
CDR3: CASRTTQGSQYF

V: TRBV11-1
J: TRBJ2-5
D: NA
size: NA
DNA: TGTGCCAGCGGAACGAAAGAGACCCAGTACTTC
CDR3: CASGTKETQYF

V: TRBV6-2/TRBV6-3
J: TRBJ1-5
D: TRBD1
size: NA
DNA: TGTGCCAGCAGTTACGACAGGGGTAAGAGTCAGCCCCAGCATTTT
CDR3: CASSYDRGKSQPQHF

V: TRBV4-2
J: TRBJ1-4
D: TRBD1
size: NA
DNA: TGTGCCAGCAGTCAGACAGGGTATAAGGGTGAAAAACTGTTTTTT
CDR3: CASSQTGYKGEKLFF

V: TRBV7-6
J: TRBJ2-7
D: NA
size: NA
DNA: TGTGCCAGCAGCTTAACACAGGACAGCTACGAGCAGTACTTC
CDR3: CASSLTQDSYEQYF

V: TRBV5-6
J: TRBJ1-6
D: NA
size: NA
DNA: TGTGCCAGCAGTCGCAGGGCTTCACCCCTCCACTTT
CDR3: CASSRRASPLHF

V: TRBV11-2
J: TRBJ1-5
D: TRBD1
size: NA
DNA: TGTGCCAGCAGCTTAGGTTTGGCAGGGGGCTACGCCCAGCATTTT
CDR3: CASSLGLAGGYAQHF

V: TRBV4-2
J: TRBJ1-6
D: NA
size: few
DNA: TGTGCCAGCAGCCAAGTTTACAGGGATCTTAATTCACCCCTCCACTTT
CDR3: CASSQVYRDLNSPLHF

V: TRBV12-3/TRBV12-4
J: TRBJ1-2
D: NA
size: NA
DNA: TGTGCCAGCAGTTGGACCCGACCCGGTGGCTACACCTTC
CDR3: CASSWTRPGGYTF

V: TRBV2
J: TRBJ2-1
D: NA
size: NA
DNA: TGTGCCAGCAGGTTTAGCTTGGTCGTGAAGGTTGAGGAGCAGTTCTTC
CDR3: CASRFSLVVKVEEQFF

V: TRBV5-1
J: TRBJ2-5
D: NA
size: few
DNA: TGCGCCAGCAGCTTGCCGGGTTTAGAGGAGACCCAGTACTTC
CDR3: CASSLPGLEETQYF

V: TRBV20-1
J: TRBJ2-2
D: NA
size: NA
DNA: TGCAGTGTCCGCCCCGGGACGGTGAACACCGGGGAGCTGTTTTTT
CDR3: CSVRPGTVNTGELFF

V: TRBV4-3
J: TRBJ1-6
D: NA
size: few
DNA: TGCGCCAGCAGCCACGAAGCCATGGACAGAAATTCACCCCTCCACTTT
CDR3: CASSHEAMDRNSPLHF

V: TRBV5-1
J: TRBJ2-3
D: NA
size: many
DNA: TGCGCCAGCAGGGAACGTCCTAGCACAGATACGCAGTATTTT
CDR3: CASRERPSTDTQYF

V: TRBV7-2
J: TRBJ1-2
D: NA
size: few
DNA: TGTGCCAGCAGCTTAGAAGAGGGACAAGTCTATGGCTACACCTTC
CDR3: CASSLEEGQVYGYTF

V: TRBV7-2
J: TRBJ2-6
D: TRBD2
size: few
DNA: TGTGCCAGCAGCCGCGGGAGGGGCTCTGGGGCCAACGTCCTGACTTTC
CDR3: CASSRGRGSGANVLTF

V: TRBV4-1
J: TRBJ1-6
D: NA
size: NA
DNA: TGCGCCAGCAGCCAAGTGGGTCAGGGCAGCTCCTATAATTCACCCCTCCACTTT
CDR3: CASSQVGQGSSYNSPLHF

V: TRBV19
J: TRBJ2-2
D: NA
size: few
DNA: TGTGCCAGCGCACAGGGCCGCACCGGGGAGCTGTTTTTT
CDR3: CASAQGRTGELFF

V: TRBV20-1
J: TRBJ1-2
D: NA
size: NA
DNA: TGCAGTGCTAGCGGTGTAGGGGGGCCTGGCTACACCTTC
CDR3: CSASGVGGPGYTF

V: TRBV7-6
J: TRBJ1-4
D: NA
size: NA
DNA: TGTGCCAGCAGCTTAGCTTGGCGGGAAAAACTGTTTTTT
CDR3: CASSLAWREKLFF

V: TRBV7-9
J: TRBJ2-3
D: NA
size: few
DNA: TGTGCCAGCAGCTTCGGTGGGGGGGCTCGCACAGATACGCAGTATTTT
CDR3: CASSFGGGARTDTQYF

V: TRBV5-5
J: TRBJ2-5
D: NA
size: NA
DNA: TGTGCCAGCAGCTTAGGGAATCAGCAGACCCAGTACTTC
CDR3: CASSLGNQQTQYF

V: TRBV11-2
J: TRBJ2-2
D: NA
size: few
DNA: TGTGCCAGCAGCCACGTCCGCGGACGAAACACCGGGGAGCTGTTTTTT
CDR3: CASSHVRGRNTGELFF

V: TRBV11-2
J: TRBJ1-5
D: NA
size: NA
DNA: TGTGCCAGCAGCTTAGGGGAGGGGAAACAGCCCCAGCATTTT
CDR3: CASSLGEGKQPQHF

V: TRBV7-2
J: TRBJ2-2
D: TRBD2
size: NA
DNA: TGTGCCAGCAGCCCCGGACTAGCGGGGCACCAGAGCACCGGGGAGCTGTTTTTT
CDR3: CASSPGLAGHQSTGELFF

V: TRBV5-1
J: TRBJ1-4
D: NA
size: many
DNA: TGCGCCAGCACCGCCACGGGGGGACCGGGGGAAAAACTGTTTTTT
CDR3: CASTATGGPGEKLFF

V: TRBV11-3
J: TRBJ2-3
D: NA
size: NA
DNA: TGTGCCAGCAGCTTAGGAGGAGTGGACGATACGCAGTATTTT
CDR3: CASSLGGVDDTQYF

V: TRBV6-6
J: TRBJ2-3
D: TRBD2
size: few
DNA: TGTGCCAGCAGTCCCCGGGGGGGCCGGGATACGCAGTATTTT
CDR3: CASSPRGGRDTQYF

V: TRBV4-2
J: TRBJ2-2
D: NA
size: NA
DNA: TGTGCCAGCAGCCCCTTTCGTGGGGAGCTGTTTTTT
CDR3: CASSPFRGELFF

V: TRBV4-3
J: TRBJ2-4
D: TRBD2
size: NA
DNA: TGCGCCAGCAGCCAAGATCACCCTAGCGGGGGGGGAACCATTCAGTACTTC
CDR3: CASSQDHPSGGGTIQYF

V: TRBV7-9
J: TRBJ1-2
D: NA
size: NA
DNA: TGTGCCAGCAGCTTAGCGGGCACGGGTGACTATGGCTACACCTTC
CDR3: CASSLAGTGDYGYTF

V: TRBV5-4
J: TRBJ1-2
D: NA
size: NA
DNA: TGTGCCAGCAGCTTGGCCCCTACAGGCATCTATGGCTACACCTTC
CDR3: CASSLAPTGIYGYTF

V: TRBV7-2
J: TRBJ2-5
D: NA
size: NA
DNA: TGTGCCAGTACAAGGGGTGGGTCGGGGGAGACCCAGTACTTC
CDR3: CASTRGGSGETQYF

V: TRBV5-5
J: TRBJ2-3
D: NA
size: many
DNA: TGTGCCAGCAGCCCTCAATTGGGGGCAGATACGCAGTATTTT
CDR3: CASSPQLGADTQYF

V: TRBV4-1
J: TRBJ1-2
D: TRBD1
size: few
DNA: TGCGCCAGCAGCCAAGTTTTACGTCGACAGGGCCATGGCTACACCTTC
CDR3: CASSQVLRRQGHGYTF

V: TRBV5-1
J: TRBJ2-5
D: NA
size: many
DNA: TGCGCCAGCAGCTTTCGGTTCCAAGAGACCCAGTACTTC
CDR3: CASSFRFQETQYF

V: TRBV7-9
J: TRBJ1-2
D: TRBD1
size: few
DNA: TGTGCCAGCAGCGCCGACAGGGGGAGAGTCTATGGCTACACCTTC
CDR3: CASSADRGRVYGYTF

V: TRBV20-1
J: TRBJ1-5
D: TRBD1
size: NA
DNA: TGCAGTGCTAGAGATCTAGGGACAGGGACGATGGGCAATCAGCCCCAGCATTTT
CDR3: CSARDLGTGTMGNQPQHF

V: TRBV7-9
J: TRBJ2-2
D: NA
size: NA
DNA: TGTGCCAGCAGCTCGACTCGGGACACCCCGAACACCGGGGAGCTGTTTTTT
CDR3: CASSSTRDTPNTGELFF

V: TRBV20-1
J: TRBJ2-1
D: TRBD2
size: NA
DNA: TGCAGTGCTAGCGCTAGCGGGGGGGCCGGTGAGCAGTTCTTC
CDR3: CSASASGGAGEQFF

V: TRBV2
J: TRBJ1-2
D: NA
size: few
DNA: TGTGCCAGCAGCCCACGACAGGAAGGCTACACCTTC
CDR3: CASSPRQEGYTF

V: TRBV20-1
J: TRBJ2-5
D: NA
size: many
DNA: TGCAGTGCAGGGGAGGTTCGGCGGGAGACCCAGTACTTC
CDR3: CSAGEVRRETQYF

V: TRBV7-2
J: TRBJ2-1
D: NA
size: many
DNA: TGTGCCAGCAGCTTTGTAACTGAGGTTGAGGGTGTTTTCTTC
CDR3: CASSFVTEVEGVFF

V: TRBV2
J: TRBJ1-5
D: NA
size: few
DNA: TGTGCCAGCAGTGAATACATACAGCCCCAGCATTTT
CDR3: CASSEYIQPQHF

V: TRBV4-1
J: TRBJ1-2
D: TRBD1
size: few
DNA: TGCGCCAGCAGCCAGCTAAGACAGGGGGATGGCTACACCTTC
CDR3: CASSQLRQGDGYTF

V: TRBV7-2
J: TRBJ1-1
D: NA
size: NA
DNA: TGTGCCAGCAGCTTCCAGAACGTGTTTCTTACGAACACTGAAGCTTTCTTT
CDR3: CASSFQNVFLTNTEAFF

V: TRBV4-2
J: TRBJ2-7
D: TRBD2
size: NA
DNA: TGTGCCAGCAGCCAGTGGGGCGGGGGGCCCTACGAGCAGTACTTC
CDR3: CASSQWGGGPYEQYF

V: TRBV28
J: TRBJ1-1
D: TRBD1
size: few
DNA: TGTGCCAGCAGCCGTAGGGGGCACCCCAAAGGCGGCACTGAAGCTTTCTTT
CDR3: CASSRRGHPKGGTEAFF

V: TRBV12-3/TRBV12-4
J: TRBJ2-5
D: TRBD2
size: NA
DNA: TGTGCCAGCAGTGGGGCTAGCGGGGGCCCAGAGGGGACCCAGTACTTC
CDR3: CASSGASGGPEGTQYF

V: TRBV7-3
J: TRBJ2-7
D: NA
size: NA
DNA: TGTGCCAGCAGGTCCCAGGTCGAGCAGTACTTC
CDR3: CASRSQVEQYF

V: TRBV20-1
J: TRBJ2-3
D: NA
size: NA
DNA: TGCAGTGCTAGCGGCGGTACGCAGTATTTT
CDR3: CSASGGTQYF